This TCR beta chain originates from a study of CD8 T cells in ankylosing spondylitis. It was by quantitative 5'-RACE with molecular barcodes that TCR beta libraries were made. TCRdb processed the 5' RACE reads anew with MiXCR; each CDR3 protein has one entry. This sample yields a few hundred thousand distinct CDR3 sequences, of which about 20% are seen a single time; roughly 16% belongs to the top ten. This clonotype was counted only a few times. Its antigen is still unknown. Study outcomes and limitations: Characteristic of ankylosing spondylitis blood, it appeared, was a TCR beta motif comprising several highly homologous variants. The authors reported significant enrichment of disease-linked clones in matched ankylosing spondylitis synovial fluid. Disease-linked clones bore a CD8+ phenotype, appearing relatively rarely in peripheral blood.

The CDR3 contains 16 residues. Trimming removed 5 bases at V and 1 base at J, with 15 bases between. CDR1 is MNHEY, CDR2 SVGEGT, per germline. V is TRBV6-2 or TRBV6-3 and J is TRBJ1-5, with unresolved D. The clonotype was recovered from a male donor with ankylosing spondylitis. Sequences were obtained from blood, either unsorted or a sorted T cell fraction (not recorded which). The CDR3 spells CASSPPSYQSNQPQHF. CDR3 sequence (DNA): TGTGCCAGCAGTCCCCCCTCATATCAAAGCAATCAGCCCCAGCATTTT.